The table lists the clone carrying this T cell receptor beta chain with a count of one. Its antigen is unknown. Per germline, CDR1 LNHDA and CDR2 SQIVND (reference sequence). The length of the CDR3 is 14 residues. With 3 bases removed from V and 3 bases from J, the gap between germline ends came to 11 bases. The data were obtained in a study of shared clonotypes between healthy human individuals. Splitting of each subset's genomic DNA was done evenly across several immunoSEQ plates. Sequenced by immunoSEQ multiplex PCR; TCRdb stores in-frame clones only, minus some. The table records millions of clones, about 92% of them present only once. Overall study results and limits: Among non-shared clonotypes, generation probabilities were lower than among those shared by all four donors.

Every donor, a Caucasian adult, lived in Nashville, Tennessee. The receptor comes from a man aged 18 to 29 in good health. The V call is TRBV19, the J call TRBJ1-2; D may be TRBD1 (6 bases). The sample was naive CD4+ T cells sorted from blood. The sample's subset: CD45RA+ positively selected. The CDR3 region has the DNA TGTGCCAGTAGTATTTACAGGGACGACTATGGCTACACCTTC. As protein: CASSIYRDDYGYTF.